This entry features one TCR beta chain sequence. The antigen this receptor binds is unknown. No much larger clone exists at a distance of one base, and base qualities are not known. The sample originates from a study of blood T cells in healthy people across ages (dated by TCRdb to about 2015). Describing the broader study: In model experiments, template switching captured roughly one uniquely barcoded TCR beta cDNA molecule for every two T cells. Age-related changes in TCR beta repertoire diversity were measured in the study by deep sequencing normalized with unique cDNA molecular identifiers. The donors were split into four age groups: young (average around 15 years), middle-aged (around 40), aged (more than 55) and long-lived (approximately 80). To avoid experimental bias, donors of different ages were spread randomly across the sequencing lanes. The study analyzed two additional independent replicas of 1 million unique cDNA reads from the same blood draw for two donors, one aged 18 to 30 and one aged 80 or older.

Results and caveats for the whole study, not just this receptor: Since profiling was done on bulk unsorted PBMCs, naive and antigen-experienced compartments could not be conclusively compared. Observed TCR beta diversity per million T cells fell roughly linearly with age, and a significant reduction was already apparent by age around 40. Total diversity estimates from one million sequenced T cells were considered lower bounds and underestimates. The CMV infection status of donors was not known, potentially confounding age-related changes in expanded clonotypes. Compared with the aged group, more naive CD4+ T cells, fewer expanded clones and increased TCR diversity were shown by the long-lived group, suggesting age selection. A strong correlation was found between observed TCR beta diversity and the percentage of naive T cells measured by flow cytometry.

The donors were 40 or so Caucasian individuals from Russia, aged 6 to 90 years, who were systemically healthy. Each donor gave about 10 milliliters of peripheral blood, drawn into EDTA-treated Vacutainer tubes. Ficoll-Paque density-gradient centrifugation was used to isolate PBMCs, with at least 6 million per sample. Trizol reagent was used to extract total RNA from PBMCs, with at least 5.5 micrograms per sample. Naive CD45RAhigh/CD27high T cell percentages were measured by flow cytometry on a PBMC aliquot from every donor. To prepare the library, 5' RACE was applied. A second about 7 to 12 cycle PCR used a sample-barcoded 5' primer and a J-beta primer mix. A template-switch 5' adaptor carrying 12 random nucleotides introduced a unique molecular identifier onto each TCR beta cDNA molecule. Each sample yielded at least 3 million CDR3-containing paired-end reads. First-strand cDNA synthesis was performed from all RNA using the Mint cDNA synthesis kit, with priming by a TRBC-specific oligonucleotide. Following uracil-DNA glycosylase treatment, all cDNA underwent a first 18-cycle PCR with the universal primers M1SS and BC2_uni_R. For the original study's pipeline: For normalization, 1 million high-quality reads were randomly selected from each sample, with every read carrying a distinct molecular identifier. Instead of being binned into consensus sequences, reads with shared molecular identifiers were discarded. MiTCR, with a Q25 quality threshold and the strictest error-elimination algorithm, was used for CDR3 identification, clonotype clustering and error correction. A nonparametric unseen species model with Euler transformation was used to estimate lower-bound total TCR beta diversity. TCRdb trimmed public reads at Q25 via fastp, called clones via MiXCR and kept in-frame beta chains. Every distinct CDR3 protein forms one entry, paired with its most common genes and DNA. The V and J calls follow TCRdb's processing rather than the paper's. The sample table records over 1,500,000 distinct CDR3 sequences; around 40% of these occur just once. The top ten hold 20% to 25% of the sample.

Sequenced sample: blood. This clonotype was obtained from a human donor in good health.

CDR3 sequence: CASSYSMRRMNTEAFF. The nucleotide sequence reads TGTGCCAGCAGTTACTCGATGAGGAGAATGAACACTGAAGCTTTCTTT. The chain is made from TRBV6-5 and TRBJ1-1; too little of a D gene remains to name it. Trimming takes 0 bases from V and 0 bases from J, and the germline ends sit 11 bases apart. CDR3 length: 16 amino acids, cysteine to phenylalanine. The read is trimmed to its CDR3 DNA, 48 bases read in frame from base 1. CDR1 and CDR2 were assigned from the germline V gene as MNHEY and SVGAGI.